This is a list of T cell receptor beta chains from one sample in a study of cytomegalovirus exposure and HLA in healthy donors. The protocol was immunoSEQ multiplex PCR, while the TCRdb copy is restricted to in-frame clones and leaves out a portion. This sample has 150,000 to 200,000 clones, with over 60% found just once. The material sequenced was PBMCs. The receptors were gathered from a woman between 40 and 50 years old in good health and CMV-seronegative. Each CDR3 is given without its conserved first and last residue.

J | V | CDR3
TRBJ2-7 | TRBV7-2 | ASSYTGTGKDEQY
TRBJ1-1 | TRBV5-1 | ASSPLQGQGGTEAF
TRBJ1-2 | TRBV19 | ASSRDLDYGYT
TRBJ2-3 | TRBV15 | ATSSDGKATQY
TRBJ1-1 | TRBV5-1 | ASSQGRGSTEAF
TRBJ1-1 | TRBV4-3 | ASSQQENTEAF
TRBJ1-5 | TRBV6-6 | ASCLRDQPQH
TRBJ1-5 | TRBV19 | ASSITGGEKQPQH
TRBJ2-7 | TRBV9 | ASSAGQSPSYEQY
TRBJ1-1 | TRBV2 | ASSLGVETEAF
TRBJ2-1 | TRBV5-8 | ASSLAGGFYNEQF
TRBJ1-2 | TRBV4-2 | ATQGASGYT
TRBJ2-2 | TRBV7-9 | ASSLGGSSGTGELF
TRBJ2-1 | TRBV6-5 | ASTQIDGGWNEQF
TRBJ1-6 | TRBV19 | ASSKDIRTYNSPLH
TRBJ2-3 | TRBV10-3 | AISGTSGRGTDTQY
TRBJ2-5 | TRBV27 | ASSSSGTVQETQY
TRBJ1-4 | TRBV29-1 | SARGQYFEKLF
TRBJ1-2 | TRBV28 | ASRRQGADYGYT
TRBJ1-6 | TRBV5-6 | ASSPGTGRASPLH
TRBJ1-1 | TRBV10-3 | AISSDGGVTEAF
TRBJ2-1 | TRBV9 | ASSKREPDNEQF
TRBJ2-3 | TRBV7-6 | ASSGGSSTDTQY
TRBJ1-1 | TRBV4-3 | ASSQSRPDRETEAF
TRBJ2-7 | TRBV5-4 | ASSLRLGEQY
TRBJ2-3 | TRBV9 | ASSVYTSGDTDTQY
TRBJ2-1 | TRBV7-2 | ASSLAGATVNEQF
TRBJ1-1 | TRBV9 | ASSPRRGGDTEAF
TRBJ2-6 | TRBV19 | ASSEQSGANVLT
TRBJ2-1 | TRBV9 | ASSVVSGSENEQF
TRBJ1-4 | TRBV5-6 | ASSLRTAANEKLF